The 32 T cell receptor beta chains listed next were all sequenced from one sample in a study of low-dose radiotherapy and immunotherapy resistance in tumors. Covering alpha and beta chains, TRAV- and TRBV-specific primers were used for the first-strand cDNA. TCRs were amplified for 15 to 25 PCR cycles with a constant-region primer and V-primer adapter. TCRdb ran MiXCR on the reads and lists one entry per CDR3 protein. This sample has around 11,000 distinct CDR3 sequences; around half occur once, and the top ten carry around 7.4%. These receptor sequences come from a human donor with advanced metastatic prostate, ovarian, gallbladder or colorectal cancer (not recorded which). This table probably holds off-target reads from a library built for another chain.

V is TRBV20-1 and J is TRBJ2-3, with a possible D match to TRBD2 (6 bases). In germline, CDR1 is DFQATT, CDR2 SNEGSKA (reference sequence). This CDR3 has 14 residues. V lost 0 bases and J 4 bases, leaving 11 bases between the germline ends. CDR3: CSARDPSGADTQYF. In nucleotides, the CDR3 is TGCAGTGCTAGAGATCCATCGGGGGCAGATACGCAGTATTTT.

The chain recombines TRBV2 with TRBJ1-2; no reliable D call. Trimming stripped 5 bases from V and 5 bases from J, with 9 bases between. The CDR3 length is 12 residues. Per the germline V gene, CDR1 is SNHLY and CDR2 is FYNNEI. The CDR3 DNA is TGTGCCAGCAGTCCCACACCTTATGGCTACACCTTC. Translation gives CASSPTPYGYTF.

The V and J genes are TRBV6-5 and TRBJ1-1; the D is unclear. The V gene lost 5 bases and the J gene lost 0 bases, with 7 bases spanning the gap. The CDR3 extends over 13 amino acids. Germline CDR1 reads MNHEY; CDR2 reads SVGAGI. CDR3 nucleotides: TGTGCCAGCAGTCAAATAATGAACACTGAAGCTTTCTTT. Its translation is CASSQIMNTEAFF.

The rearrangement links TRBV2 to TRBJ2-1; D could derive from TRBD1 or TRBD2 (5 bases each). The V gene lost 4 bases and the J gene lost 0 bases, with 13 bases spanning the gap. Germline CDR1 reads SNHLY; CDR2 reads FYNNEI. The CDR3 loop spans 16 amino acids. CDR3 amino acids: CASSGGASRSYNEQFF. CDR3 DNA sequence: TGTGCCAGCAGTGGGGGCGCTAGCCGCTCCTACAATGAGCAGTTCTTC.

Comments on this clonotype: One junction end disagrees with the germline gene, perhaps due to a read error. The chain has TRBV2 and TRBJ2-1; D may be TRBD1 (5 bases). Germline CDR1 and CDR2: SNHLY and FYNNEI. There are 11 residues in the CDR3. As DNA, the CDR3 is TGTGCCAGCAGCGAAGACAGAAGGCAGTTCTTC. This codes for CASSEDRRQFF.

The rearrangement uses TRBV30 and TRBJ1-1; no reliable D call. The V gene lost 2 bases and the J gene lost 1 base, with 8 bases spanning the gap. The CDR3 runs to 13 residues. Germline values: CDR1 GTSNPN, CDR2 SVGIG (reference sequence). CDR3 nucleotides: TGTGCCTGGAGTTCTGGCCAGAACACTGAAGCTTTCTTT. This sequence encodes CAWSSGQNTEAFF.

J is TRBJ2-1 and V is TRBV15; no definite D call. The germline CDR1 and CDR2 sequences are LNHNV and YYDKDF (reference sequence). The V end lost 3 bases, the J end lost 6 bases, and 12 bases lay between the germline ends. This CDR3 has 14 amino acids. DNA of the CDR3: TGTGCCACCAGCAGGTCGTCTTTTGGCAATGAGCAGTTCTTC. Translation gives CATSRSSFGNEQFF.

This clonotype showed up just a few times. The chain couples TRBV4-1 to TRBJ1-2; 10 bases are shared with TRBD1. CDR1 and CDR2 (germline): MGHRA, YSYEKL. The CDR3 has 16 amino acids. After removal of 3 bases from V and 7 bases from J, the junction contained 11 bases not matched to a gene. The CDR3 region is CASSQGRQGAQGGYTF. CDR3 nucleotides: TGCGCCAGCAGCCAGGGAAGACAGGGGGCGCAGGGTGGCTACACCTTC.

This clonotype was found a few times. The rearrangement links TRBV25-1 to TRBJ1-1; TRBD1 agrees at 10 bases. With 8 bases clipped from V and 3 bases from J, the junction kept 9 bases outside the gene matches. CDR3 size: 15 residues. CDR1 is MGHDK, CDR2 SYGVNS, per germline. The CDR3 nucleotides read TGTGCCAGCGGGCGGGGACAGGGGACTGACACTGAAGCTTTCTTT. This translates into CASGRGQGTDTEAFF.

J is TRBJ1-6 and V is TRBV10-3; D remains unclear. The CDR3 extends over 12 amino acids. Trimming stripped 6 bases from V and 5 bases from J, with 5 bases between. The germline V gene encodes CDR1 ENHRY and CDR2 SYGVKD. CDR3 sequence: CAIRTDNSPLHF. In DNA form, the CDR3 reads TGTGCCATCAGAACAGATAATTCACCCCTCCACTTT.

The CDR3 reads CASSQRDGSYYEQYF. CDR3 in DNA: TGTGCCAGCTCACAACGGGACGGTTCTTACTACGAGCAGTACTTC. This chain links TRBV18 with TRBJ2-7; D possibly uses TRBD1 or TRBD2 (5 bases each). Deletions cut 4 bases from V and 3 bases from J, with 16 bases between. Germline V gene data show CDR1 as KGHSH and CDR2 as LQKENI. CDR3 length equals 15 residues.

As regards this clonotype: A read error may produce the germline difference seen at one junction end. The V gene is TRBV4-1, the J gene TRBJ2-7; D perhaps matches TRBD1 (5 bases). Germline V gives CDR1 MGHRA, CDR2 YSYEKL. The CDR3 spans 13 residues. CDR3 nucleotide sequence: TGCTCCAGCAGCCTAGACAGTACCTACGAGCAGTACTTC. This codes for CSSSLDSTYEQYF.

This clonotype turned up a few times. The CDR3 bases are TGTGCCAGCAGTTTAAGGCTAGCGGGGTACAATGAGCAGTTCTTC. It yields the protein CASSLRLAGYNEQFF. V is TRBV28 and J is TRBJ2-1; 9 positions match TRBD2. This CDR3 region has 15 residues. Germline V gene sequence: CDR1 MDHEN, CDR2 SYDVKM. The V segment lost 2 bases and the J segment 4 bases; nucleotides outside the gene matches: 3.

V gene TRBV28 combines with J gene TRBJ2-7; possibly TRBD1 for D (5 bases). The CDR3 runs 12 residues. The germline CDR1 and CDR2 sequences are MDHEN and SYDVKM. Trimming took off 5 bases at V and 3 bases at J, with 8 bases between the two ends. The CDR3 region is CASSAQGYEQYF. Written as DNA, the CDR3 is TGTGCCAGCAGTGCGCAGGGCTACGAGCAGTACTTC.

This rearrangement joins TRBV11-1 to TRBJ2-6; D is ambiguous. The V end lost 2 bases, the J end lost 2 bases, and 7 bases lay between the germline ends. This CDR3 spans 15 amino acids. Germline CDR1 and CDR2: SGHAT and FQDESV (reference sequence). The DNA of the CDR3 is TGTGCCAGCAGCTTAAATCAGGCTGGGGCCAACGTCCTGACTTTC. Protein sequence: CASSLNQAGANVLTF.

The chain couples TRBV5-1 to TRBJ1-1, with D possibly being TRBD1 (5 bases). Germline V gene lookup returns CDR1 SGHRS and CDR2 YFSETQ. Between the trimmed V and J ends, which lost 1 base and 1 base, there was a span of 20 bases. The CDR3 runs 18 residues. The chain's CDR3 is CASSLLGRGYVGNTEAFF. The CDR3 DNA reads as TGCGCCAGCAGCTTGTTAGGACGGGGGTACGTGGGGAACACTGAAGCTTTCTTT.

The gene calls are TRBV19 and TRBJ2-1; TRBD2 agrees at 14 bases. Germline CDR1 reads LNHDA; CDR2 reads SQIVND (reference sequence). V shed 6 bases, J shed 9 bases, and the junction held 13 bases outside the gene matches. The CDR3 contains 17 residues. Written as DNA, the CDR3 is TGTGCCAGTAGAACGAGGGGGACTAGCGGGAGCACCGGTGAGCAGTTCTTC. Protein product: CASRTRGTSGSTGEQFF.

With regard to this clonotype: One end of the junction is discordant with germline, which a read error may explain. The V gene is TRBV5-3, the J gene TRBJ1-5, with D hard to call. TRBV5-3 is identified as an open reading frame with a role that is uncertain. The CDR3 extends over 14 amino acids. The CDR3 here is CASSLRGINQPQHF. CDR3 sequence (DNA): TGTGCCAGCAGCTTGCGGGGAATCAATCAGCCCCAGCATTTT.

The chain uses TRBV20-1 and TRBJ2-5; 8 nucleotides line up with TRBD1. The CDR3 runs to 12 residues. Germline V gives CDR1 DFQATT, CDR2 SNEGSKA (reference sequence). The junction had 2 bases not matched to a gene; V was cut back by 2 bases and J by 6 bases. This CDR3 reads CSARQGAKTQYF. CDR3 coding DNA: TGCAGTGCTAGACAGGGGGCAAAGACCCAGTACTTC.

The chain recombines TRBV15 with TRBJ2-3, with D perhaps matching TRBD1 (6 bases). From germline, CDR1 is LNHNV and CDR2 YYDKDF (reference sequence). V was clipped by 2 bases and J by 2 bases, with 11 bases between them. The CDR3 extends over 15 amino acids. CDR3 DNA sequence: TGTGCCACCAGCAGAAACAGGGCCGTCACAGATACGCAGTATTTT. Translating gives CATSRNRAVTDTQYF.

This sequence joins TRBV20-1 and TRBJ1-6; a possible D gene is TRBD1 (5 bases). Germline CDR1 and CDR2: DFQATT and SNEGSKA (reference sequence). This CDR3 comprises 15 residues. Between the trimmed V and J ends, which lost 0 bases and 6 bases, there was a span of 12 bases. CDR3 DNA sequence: TGCAGTGCTAGAGACCGGACAAGGATTAATTCACCCCTCCACTTT. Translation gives CSARDRTRINSPLHF.

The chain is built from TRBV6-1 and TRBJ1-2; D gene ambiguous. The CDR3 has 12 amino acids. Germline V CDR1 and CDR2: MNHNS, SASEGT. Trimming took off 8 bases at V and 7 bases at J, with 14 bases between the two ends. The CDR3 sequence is CASGWGGGGYTF. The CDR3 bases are TGTGCCAGCGGTTGGGGAGGTGGTGGCTACACCTTC.

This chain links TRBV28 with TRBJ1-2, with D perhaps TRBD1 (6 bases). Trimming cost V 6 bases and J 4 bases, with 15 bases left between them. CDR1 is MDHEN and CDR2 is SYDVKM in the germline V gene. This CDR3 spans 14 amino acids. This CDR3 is CASRPQGTIYGYTF. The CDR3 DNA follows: TGTGCCAGCAGGCCACAGGGTACTATCTATGGCTACACCTTC.

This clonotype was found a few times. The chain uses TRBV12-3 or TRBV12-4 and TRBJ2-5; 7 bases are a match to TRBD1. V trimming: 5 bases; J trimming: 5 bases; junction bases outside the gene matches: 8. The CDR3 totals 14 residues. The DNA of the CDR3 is TGTGCCAGCAGTCCCACAGGGGCGGAGGAGACCCAGTACTTC. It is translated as CASSPTGAEETQYF.

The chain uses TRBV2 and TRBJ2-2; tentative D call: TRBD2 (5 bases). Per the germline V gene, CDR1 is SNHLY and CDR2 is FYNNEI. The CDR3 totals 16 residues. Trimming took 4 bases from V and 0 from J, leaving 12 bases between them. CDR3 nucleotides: TGTGCCAGCAGTGGCATGCGGGCTACGAACACCGGGGAGCTGTTTTTT. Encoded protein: CASSGMRATNTGELFF.

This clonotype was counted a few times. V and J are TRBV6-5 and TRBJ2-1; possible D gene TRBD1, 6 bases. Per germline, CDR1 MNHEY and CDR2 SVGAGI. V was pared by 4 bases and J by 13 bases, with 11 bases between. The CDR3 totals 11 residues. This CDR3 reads CASSSNRVQFF. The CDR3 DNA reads TGTGCCAGCAGTTCAAACAGGGTACAGTTCTTC.

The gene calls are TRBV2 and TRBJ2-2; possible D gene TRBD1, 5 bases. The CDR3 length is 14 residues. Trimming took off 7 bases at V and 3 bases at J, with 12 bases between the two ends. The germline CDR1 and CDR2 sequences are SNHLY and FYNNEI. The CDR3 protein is CASKGQGHTGELFF. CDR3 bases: TGTGCCAGCAAGGGGCAGGGTCACACCGGGGAGCTGTTTTTT.

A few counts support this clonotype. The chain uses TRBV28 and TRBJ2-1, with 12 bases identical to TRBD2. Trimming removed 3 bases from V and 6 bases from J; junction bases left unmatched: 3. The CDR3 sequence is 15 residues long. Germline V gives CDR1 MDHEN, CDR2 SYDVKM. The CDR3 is CASSLSSGRANEQFF. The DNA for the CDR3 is TGTGCCAGCAGTTTGTCTAGCGGGAGGGCCAATGAGCAGTTCTTC.

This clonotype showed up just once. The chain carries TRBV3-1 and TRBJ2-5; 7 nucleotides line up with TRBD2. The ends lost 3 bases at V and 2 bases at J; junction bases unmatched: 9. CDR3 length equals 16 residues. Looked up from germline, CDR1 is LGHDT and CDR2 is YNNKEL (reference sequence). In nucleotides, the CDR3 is TGTGCCAGCAGCCACAGAGGGGCGGGAGCGCAAGAGACCCAGTACTTC. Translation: CASSHRGAGAQETQYF.

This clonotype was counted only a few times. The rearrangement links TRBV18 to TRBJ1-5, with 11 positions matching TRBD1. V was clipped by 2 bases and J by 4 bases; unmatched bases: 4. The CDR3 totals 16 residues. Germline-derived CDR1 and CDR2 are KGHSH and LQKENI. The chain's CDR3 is CASSPEDRGLNQPQHF. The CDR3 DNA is TGTGCCAGCTCACCAGAGGACAGGGGGCTGAATCAGCCCCAGCATTTT.

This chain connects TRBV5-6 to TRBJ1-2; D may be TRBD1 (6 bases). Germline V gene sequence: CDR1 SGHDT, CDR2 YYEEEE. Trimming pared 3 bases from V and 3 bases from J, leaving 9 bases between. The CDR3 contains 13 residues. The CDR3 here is CASSSDSDYGYTF. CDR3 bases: TGTGCCAGCAGCTCGGACAGTGACTATGGCTACACCTTC.

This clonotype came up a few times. The CDR3 sequence is CASSYSTGPETQYF. For the CDR3, the DNA is TGTGCCAGCAGTTACTCAACAGGGCCAGAGACCCAGTACTTC. The V call is TRBV6-6, the J call TRBJ2-5; D is possibly TRBD1 (6 bases). V dropped 0 bases and J dropped 4 bases, with 9 bases sitting between them. Looked up from germline, CDR1 is MNHNY and CDR2 is SVGAGI (reference sequence). The CDR3 is 14 amino acids.